This TCR beta chain is from a study of shared clonotypes between healthy human individuals. Study-wide background: Per donor, three plates held CD4 naive cells, three held CD4 memory, two held CD8 naive and one held CD8 memory.

All the donors were Caucasian adults who lived in Nashville, Tennessee. Memory CD4+ cells were the fraction left after CD45RA+ naive selection. CDR1 is SGHRS, CDR2 YFSETQ, per germline. Trimming took 5 bases from V and 0 from J; bases not matched to a gene: 20. The CDR3 covers 20 residues. Sequenced by immunoSEQ multiplex PCR; TCRdb stores in-frame clones only, minus some. This sample has around 1.5 million clones; about 98% occur once, and the top ten carry roughly 0.42%. Regarding this clone: As yet, its antigen is unknown.

Study-level findings and limits: Around 5% of naive CD4 clonotypes were common to a handful of donors.

The V gene is TRBV5-1, the J gene TRBJ2-1, with 7 bases matching TRBD2. This clonotype was sampled from a man aged 25 to 40 in good health. Sequenced material: naive CD4+ T cells sorted from blood. The subset: CD45RA+ positively selected. Here the CDR3 DNA reads TGCGCCAGCAGACCGCCTAGCGGTAAGACCCCCACGAGCTCCTACAATGAGCAGTTCTTC. Encoded protein: CASRPPSGKTPTSSYNEQFF.